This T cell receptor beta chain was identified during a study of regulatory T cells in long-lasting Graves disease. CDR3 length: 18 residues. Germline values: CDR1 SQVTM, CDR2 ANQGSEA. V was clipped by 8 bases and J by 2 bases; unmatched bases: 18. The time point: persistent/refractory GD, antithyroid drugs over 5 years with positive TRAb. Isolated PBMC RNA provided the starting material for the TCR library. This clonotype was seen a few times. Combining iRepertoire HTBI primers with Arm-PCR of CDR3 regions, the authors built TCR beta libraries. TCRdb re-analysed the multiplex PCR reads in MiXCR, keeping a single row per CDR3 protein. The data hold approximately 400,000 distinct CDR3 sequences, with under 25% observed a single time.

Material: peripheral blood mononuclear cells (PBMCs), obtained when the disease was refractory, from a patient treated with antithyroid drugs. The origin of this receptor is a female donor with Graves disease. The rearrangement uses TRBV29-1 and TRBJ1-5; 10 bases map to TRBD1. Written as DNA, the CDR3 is TGCAGCCCCTCAGCCGGGACAGGGGATCTGACGGGCAATCAGCCCCAGCATTTT. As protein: CSPSAGTGDLTGNQPQHF.